These 27 T cell receptor beta chains came from one sample sequenced in a study of cytomegalovirus exposure and HLA in healthy donors. PCR used 60 Vbeta primers and 13 Jbeta primers. Here immunoSEQ multiplex PCR was the method, and the copy in TCRdb shows in-frame clones only, minus some. Altogether 150,000 to 200,000 clones are present, 75% to 80% being singletons, with the ten largest covering around 15%. The sequenced sample was PBMCs. These receptors came from a man aged 50 to 59 in good health and CMV-seropositive.

Only a few counts were recorded for this clone. The genes are TRBV15 and TRBJ2-5; D might be TRBD2 (5 bases). Germline CDR1 and CDR2: LNHNV and YYDKDF (reference sequence). V lost 0 bases to trimming and J lost 4 bases, with 15 bases between them. The CDR3 has 16 residues. CDR3 DNA: TGTGCCACCAGCAGAGATGGGAGATTTGGCCGAGAGACCCAGTACTTC. It is translated as CATSRDGRFGRETQYF.

This clone was counted only a few times. The chain uses TRBV2 and TRBJ2-7; TRBD1 aligns across 8 bases. The germline V gene has CDR1 SNHLY and CDR2 FYNNEI. The length of the CDR3 is 12 residues. The ends lost 6 bases at V and 8 bases at J; junction bases unmatched: 6. The CDR3 reads CASRAGQGKQYF. DNA of the CDR3: TGTGCCAGCAGAGCCGGACAGGGCAAGCAGTACTTC.

The V gene is TRBV9, the J gene TRBJ2-1; D possibly corresponds to TRBD2 (6 bases). The V gene's germline CDR1 is SGDLS and CDR2 YYNGEE. The CDR3 consists of 14 residues. The V and J ends lost 0 bases and 5 bases respectively, with 9 bases between them. CDR3 amino acids: CASSVVGSDNEQFF. As DNA, the CDR3 is TGTGCCAGCAGCGTAGTCGGGAGCGACAATGAGCAGTTCTTC.

This clone showed up just once. V usage is TRBV7-9 and J usage is TRBJ2-7; 7 positions match TRBD1. CDR1 is SEHNR, CDR2 FQNEAQ, per germline (reference sequence). The CDR3 spans 14 residues. V shed 5 bases and J 2 bases; nucleotides not matched to a gene: 6. CDR3 nucleotides: TGTGCCAGCAGCCCCCCGACAGGGACCTACGAGCAGTACTTC. The encoded protein is CASSPPTGTYEQYF.

The chain joins TRBV27 to TRBJ2-1, with 8 bases fitting TRBD1. This CDR3 spans 13 amino acids. Germline loops: CDR1 MNHEY, CDR2 SMNVEV (reference sequence). V was clipped by 5 bases and J by 6 bases; unmatched bases: 3. The CDR3 DNA follows: TGTGCCAGCAGTGAAGGACAGGGCAATGAGCAGTTCTTC. Residues: CASSEGQGNEQFF.

The CDR3 reads CASSPGTSRTDTQYF. As DNA, the CDR3 is TGTGCCAGCAGCCCGGGGACTAGCCGCACAGATACGCAGTATTTT. The V call is TRBV7-7, the J call TRBJ2-3; 9 bases match TRBD2. CDR1 is SSHAT and CDR2 is FNYEAQ in the germline V gene (reference sequence). V was clipped by 5 bases and J by 1 base; unmatched bases: 4. CDR3 length: 15 amino acids.

The chain carries TRBV5-1 and TRBJ2-3; no reliable D call. Germline CDR1 SGHRS, CDR2 YFSETQ. CDR3 length equals 16 residues. V lost 0 bases and J lost 0, with 11 bases in between. CDR3 loop: CASSLAGNPSTDTQYF. The CDR3 DNA is TGCGCCAGCAGCTTGGCAGGTAACCCTAGCACAGATACGCAGTATTTT.

V and J are TRBV10-3 and TRBJ2-5; TRBD2 aligns across 11 bases. This CDR3 comprises 17 residues. V shed 4 bases, J shed 4 bases, and the junction held 11 bases outside the gene matches. The germline CDR1 and CDR2 sequences are ENHRY and SYGVKD. The CDR3 region is CAISGGLAGGGGETQYF. CDR3 in DNA: TGTGCCATCAGTGGGGGGCTAGCGGGGGGTGGAGGAGAGACCCAGTACTTC.

The V call is TRBV7-9, the J call TRBJ1-4; weak D call: TRBD1 (6 bases). CDR1 SEHNR and CDR2 FQNEAQ come from the germline V gene (reference sequence). The V and J ends lost 1 base and 0 bases respectively, with 15 bases between them. CDR3 size: 18 residues. The CDR3 reads CASSLGTAADATNEKLFF. CDR3 sequence (DNA): TGTGCCAGCAGCTTAGGGACAGCCGCCGATGCAACTAATGAAAAACTGTTTTTT.

The rearrangement uses TRBV7-9 and TRBJ2-4, with TRBD1 matching over 7 bases. V lost 0 bases and J lost 6; bases outside the gene matches: 8. CDR3 length: 16 residues. Germline V gene sequence: CDR1 SEHNR, CDR2 FQNEAQ (reference sequence). DNA for the CDR3: TGTGCCAGCAGCTTAGCGCTAGGGGGCGCGGGAAACATTCAGTACTTC. This sequence encodes CASSLALGGAGNIQYF.

The chain links TRBV5-1 to TRBJ2-2; 7 bases align to TRBD2. CDR1 and CDR2 (germline): SGHRS, YFSETQ. The V and J ends lost 3 bases and 4 bases, in that order; junction bases with no gene match: 6. The CDR3 totals 15 residues. The CDR3 coding sequence is TGCGCCAGCAGCTGGGAGGGAGTCGGCACCGGGGAGCTGTTTTTT. This translates into CASSWEGVGTGELFF.

The rearrangement joins TRBV27 to TRBJ2-3, with 7 bases fitting TRBD1. Unmatched junction bases numbered 14, after V lost 7 bases and J lost 4 bases. The CDR3 is made up of 16 amino acids. CDR1 MNHEY and CDR2 SMNVEV come from the germline V gene (reference sequence). In nucleotides, the CDR3 is TGTGCCAGCACCTCCTTGGGGCAGGGGGTAGCAGATACGCAGTATTTT. Protein: CASTSLGQGVADTQYF.

This sequence joins TRBV5-4 and TRBJ1-2; TRBD1 matches at 8 bases. Per the germline V gene, CDR1 is SGHNT and CDR2 is YYREEE (reference sequence). J lost 6 bases, V lost 2 bases, and 12 bases had no gene match. The CDR3 has 16 residues. Written as DNA, the CDR3 is TGTGCCAGCAGCTTAGGGCGACGGACAGGGAATGATGGCTACACCTTC. Its translation: CASSLGRRTGNDGYTF.

The rearrangement uses TRBV5-1 and TRBJ1-2; 8 bases are a match to TRBD1. With V trimmed by 3 bases and J by 0 bases, 7 bases remained unmatched. Germline V CDR1 and CDR2: SGHRS, YFSETQ. The CDR3 covers 16 residues. This chain's CDR3 is CASSSPGQGANYGYTF. Written as DNA, the CDR3 is TGCGCCAGCAGCTCCCCAGGACAGGGAGCTAACTATGGCTACACCTTC.

The chain employs TRBV6-5 and TRBJ1-4; the match to TRBD1 covers 7 bases. V gave up 6 bases and J gave up 5 bases; unmatched junction bases: 3. This CDR3 is 13 amino acids long. Germline CDR1 is MNHEY and CDR2 is SVGAGI. The CDR3 DNA reads as TGTGCCAGCAGGACACAGGGGAATGAAAAACTGTTTTTT. This gives the protein CASRTQGNEKLFF.

The V and J genes are TRBV7-2 and TRBJ2-7; D not certain. Germline CDR1 is SGHTA and CDR2 is FQGNSA. Trimming took 5 bases from V and 3 from J, leaving 8 bases between them. This CDR3 comprises 12 residues. The CDR3, as DNA: TGTGCCAGCAGCCTCACAAACTACGAGCAGTACTTC. Protein product: CASSLTNYEQYF.

The rearrangement joins TRBV30 to TRBJ2-7; D is ambiguous. Germline loops: CDR1 GTSNPN, CDR2 SVGIG (reference sequence). V was pared by 0 bases and J by 5 bases, with 14 bases between. This CDR3 is 14 amino acids long. Here the CDR3 DNA reads TGTGCCTGGAGTGTAAGCAGGCCATACAACGAGCAGTACTTC. Residues: CAWSVSRPYNEQYF.

The chain has TRBV4-2 and TRBJ2-2, with D tentatively TRBD2 (6 bases). Germline V CDR1 and CDR2: LGHNA, YNFKEQ. The CDR3 contains 15 residues. Trimming shortened V by 4 bases and J by 0 bases, and 9 bases separated the two germline ends. The CDR3 DNA reads as TGTGCCAGCAGCCGAGGCGGGGCGAACACCGGGGAGCTGTTTTTT. This gives the protein CASSRGGANTGELFF.

The rearrangement links TRBV5-6 to TRBJ2-1, with D possibly matching TRBD2 (5 bases). The CDR3 length is 14 residues. The V end lost 4 bases, the J end lost 3 bases, and 11 bases lay between the germline ends. Germline loops: CDR1 SGHDT, CDR2 YYEEEE. CDR3 DNA: TGTGCCAGCAGCGGAAGGACTGTCTACAATGAGCAGTTCTTC. It encodes CASSGRTVYNEQFF. Complete variable domain (other parts from reference TRBV5-6 and TRBJ2-1): DAGVTQSPTHLIKTRGQQVTLRCSPKSGHDTVSWYQQALGQGPQFIFQYYEEEERQRGNFPDRFSGHQFPNYSSELNVNALLLGDSALYLCASSGRTVYNEQFFGPGTRLTVL.

This clone was seen more than once but under ten times. Here the CDR3 DNA reads TGTGCCAGCAGCTTAGGTGTGGGGGGGCCCACCGGGGAGCTGTTTTTT. Its protein product is CASSLGVGGPTGELFF. This chain links TRBV7-8 with TRBJ2-2; perhaps TRBD2 as D (7 bases). CDR1 and CDR2 (germline): SGHVS, FQNEAQ. The CDR3 sequence is 16 residues long. V gave up 1 base and J gave up 4 bases, with 13 bases separating them.

The V call is TRBV28, the J call TRBJ2-7; TRBD1 matches at 10 bases. The length of the CDR3 is 13 residues. Per the germline V gene, CDR1 is MDHEN and CDR2 is SYDVKM. The V and J ends lost 7 bases and 11 bases, in that order; junction bases with no gene match: 11. The CDR3 DNA reads TGTGCCAGCACACGTTCCGGGACAGGGGTTAAGTACGTC. Its translation is CASTRSGTGVKYV.

This sequence joins TRBV28 and TRBJ1-4; tentative D call: TRBD1 (6 bases). CDR1 is MDHEN, CDR2 SYDVKM, per germline. The germline V and J ends were trimmed by 3 bases and 8 bases, with 13 bases remaining between them. The CDR3 contains 14 residues. CDR3 sequence: CASSFADSGEKLFF. The CDR3 DNA follows: TGTGCCAGCAGTTTCGCGGACAGTGGAGAAAAACTGTTTTTT. The full variable domain, its missing parts supplied by reference TRBV28 and TRBJ1-4, is DVKVTQSSRYLVKRTGEKVFLECVQDMDHENMFWYRQDPGLGLRLIYFSYDVKMKEKGDIPEGYSVSREKKERFSLILESASTNQTSMYLCASSFADSGEKLFFGSGTQLSVL.

V gene TRBV11-2 combines with J gene TRBJ1-4; D is unresolved. The CDR3 spans 13 residues. Trimming left V 0 bases short and J 10 bases short, with 9 bases between. Germline V gene lookup returns CDR1 SGHAT and CDR2 FQNNGV. CDR3 in amino acids: CASSLDPSVKLFF. The CDR3 DNA is TGTGCCAGCAGCTTAGATCCCTCCGTAAAACTGTTTTTT.

V and J are TRBV4-1 and TRBJ2-1, with 10 bases aligning to TRBD2. V trimming: 6 bases; J trimming: 8 bases; junction bases outside the gene matches: 10. The germline gives CDR1 MGHRA, CDR2 YSYEKL. This CDR3 region has 15 residues. Here the CDR3 DNA reads TGCGCCAGCAGTCAACTAGCGGGGCCAAGGGATGAGCAGTTCTTC. This translates into CASSQLAGPRDEQFF.

The chain links TRBV5-4 to TRBJ2-3; D possibly corresponds to TRBD1 (6 bases). The CDR3 has 14 amino acids. Germline CDR1 is SGHNT and CDR2 is YYREEE (reference sequence). Trimming removed 1 base at V and 8 bases at J, with 14 bases between. In nucleotides, the CDR3 is TGTGCCAGCAGCTTGAGTGGGGGCCTCACTACGCAGTATTTT. Its protein is CASSLSGGLTTQYF.

This clone has just a few counts. V is TRBV7-2 and J is TRBJ2-1; possible D gene TRBD2, 7 bases. CDR1 is SGHTA, CDR2 FQGNSA, per germline. Trimming removed 5 bases at V and 0 bases at J, with 14 bases between. The CDR3 contains 16 residues. Written as DNA, the CDR3 is TGTGCCAGCAGCGGACAGCGGGGCACCTCCTACAATGAGCAGTTCTTC. This encodes CASSGQRGTSYNEQFF. The full variable domain, rest sourced from reference TRBV7-2 and TRBJ2-1, is GAGVSQSPSNKVTEKGKDVELRCDPISGHTALYWYRQSLGQGLEFLIYFQGNSAPDKSGLPSDRFSAERTGGSVSTLTIQRTQQEDSAVYLCASSGQRGTSYNEQFFGPGTRLTVL.

The chain uses TRBV7-2 and TRBJ2-1; TRBD1 might be the D (5 bases). The CDR3 covers 14 residues. The germline V and J ends were trimmed by 3 bases and 5 bases, with 11 bases remaining between them. CDR1 and CDR2 from the germline V gene are SGHTA and FQGNSA. CDR3 coding DNA: TGTGCCAGCAGCTTGGGGCCTCCCCACAATGAGCAGTTCTTC. Translation: CASSLGPPHNEQFF.